This T cell receptor (beta chain) was profiled in a study of blood T cell repertoires in COVID-19 (TCRdb year 2020). Looking at the study overall: Samples covering the acute and convalescent phases of COVID-19 were provided by collaborators in the United States, Italy and Spain. The prospective study material was composed of cDNA or gDNA derived from T cells, B-cell-depleted T cells, or PBMCs. The dataset comprised deeply sampled blood TCRbeta repertoires from subjects exposed to, actively infected with, or recovered from COVID-19. The repertoires were made available in a free public database intended to serve as a resource for research on the immune response to SARS-CoV-2. The samples were drawn from two sources: the first 160 participants of the ongoing ImmuneRACE study, and 950 to 1,500 subjects contributed by 6 global collaborators. Nearly every sample came with metadata listing a de-identified subject ID, COVID-19 status, age in years and sex. Where HLA class I and class II types were available, the types were taken from metadata supplied by the sample provider, not from assay-based typing.

TCRbeta CDR3 regions were amplified from genomic DNA by means of the immunoSEQ Assay, a bias-controlled multiplex PCR. Per the authors' processing: The number of nucleated cells in each sample was estimated from the amplification of reference gene primers within the assay. To quantify the absolute abundance of each unique TCRbeta CDR3 rearrangement, sequence reads were collapsed and filtered. For each sample, productive Simpson clonality was calculated by taking the square root of Simpson's diversity index across productive rearrangements. In its TCRdb copy, this immuneACCESS table keeps in-frame sequences only and misses some clones. Where compared with another copy, unresolved V genes explain less than half of these, and the others have no known cause. V, J and clone size are those of that table, while D and trimming were read from the DNA. The sample table lists more than 85,000 clones, over 75% of them with a count of one. 6.5% of the sample goes to the ten largest clones.

The investigation overall reported the following: The quantity of clinical and demographic metadata differed by source and by participant and was supplied without curation.

Each collaborating institution followed its own protocols to collect whole blood in K2EDTA tubes. Collaborator samples were shipped for TCRbeta analysis as frozen whole blood, isolated PBMCs, or DNA extracted from either sample type. As encoded in the germline V gene (reference sequence), CDR1 is LNHNV while CDR2 is YYDKDF. Reading from cysteine to phenylalanine, the CDR3 counts 15 amino acids. Here the CDR3 DNA is all that survives: 45 bases in frame from base 1. Trimming takes 3 bases from V and 3 bases from J, and the germline ends sit 11 bases apart. On this clone: The antigen this receptor binds is unknown. Base-call qualities are not available, and no considerably larger clone is one nucleotide away.

The chain uses TRBV15 and TRBJ1-4, with the D segment identity uncertain. The sequenced sample consisted of peripheral blood. The clonotype originates from a woman aged 55-69 years with acute or convalescent COVID-19. CDR3 loop: CATSRAPEANEKLFF. The nucleotide sequence reads TGTGCCACCAGCAGGGCCCCGGAGGCTAATGAAAAACTGTTTTTT.